The next 8 T cell receptor beta chains were all read from a single sample in a study of CD4 T cells in relation to SARS-CoV-2 and coronaviruses. This table comes from immunoSEQ multiplex PCR, and its TCRdb copy is limited to in-frame clones, with some not included. Of approximately 50,000 clones listed, about 90% are singletons. The specimen sequenced was naive CD4+ T cells from PBMCs. Subset of the sample: naive CD4+ T cells isolated by negative enrichment. The source of these receptors is an adult with COVID-19.

The genes are TRBV19 and TRBJ2-5; D possibly corresponds to TRBD2 (5 bases). CDR3 length equals 15 residues. Germline CDR1 reads LNHDA; CDR2 reads SQIVND (reference sequence). Trimming shortened V by 10 bases and J by 1 base, and 19 bases separated the two germline ends. The CDR3 nucleotides are TGTGCCACCGGAATGGGGAGAGTGCCCCAAGAGACCCAGTACTTC. The encoded protein is CATGMGRVPQETQYF.

The gene calls are TRBV3-1 (or the pseudogene TRBV3-2) and TRBJ1-1; D not resolved. The CDR3 has 12 amino acids. Germline CDR1 and CDR2: LGHDT and YNNKEL (reference sequence). The ends were cut back, 0 bases at V and 8 bases at J, with 7 bases in the middle. CDR3 sequence: CASSQESNEAFF. The CDR3, as DNA: TGTGCCAGCAGCCAAGAGAGTAACGAAGCTTTCTTT.

J is TRBJ1-2 and V is TRBV7-9; possible D gene TRBD1, 6 bases. CDR1 and CDR2 (germline): SEHNR, FQNEAQ (reference sequence). With 4 bases removed from V and 0 bases from J, the gap between germline ends came to 15 bases. The CDR3 extends over 16 amino acids. CDR3 DNA sequence: TGTGCCAGCAGCTCCCAAGACAGGAGAGCTAACTATGGCTACACCTTC. It yields the protein CASSSQDRRANYGYTF.

The CDR3 bases are TGTGCCACCAGCAGAGATAGCTATTTGATCGTGGGCAAAAACATTCAGTACTTC. Translating it yields CATSRDSYLIVGKNIQYF. This chain connects TRBV15 to TRBJ2-4; no definite D call. The CDR3 extends over 18 amino acids. Trimming cost V 0 bases and J 3 bases, with 18 bases left between them. Germline V lookup: CDR1 LNHNV, CDR2 YYDKDF (reference sequence).

This chain links TRBV10-3 with TRBJ2-3, with D possibly called TRBD1 or TRBD2 (5 bases each). V lost 0 bases and J lost 0, with 10 bases in between. The CDR3 is 16 amino acids. Germline V gene sequence: CDR1 ENHRY, CDR2 SYGVKD. The CDR3 here is CAISESRGTSTDTQYF. CDR3 DNA sequence: TGTGCCATCAGTGAGTCCCGGGGCACTAGCACAGATACGCAGTATTTT.

The chain carries TRBV10-2 and TRBJ2-1; D is unresolved. Trimming cost V 2 bases and J 5 bases, with 4 bases left between them. This CDR3 has 12 amino acids. Germline CDR1 is WSHSY and CDR2 is SAAADI. The CDR3 is CASSENDNEQFF. The CDR3 DNA reads TGCGCCAGCAGTGAGAACGACAATGAGCAGTTCTTC.

The V call is TRBV11-2, the J call TRBJ2-3; a possible D gene is TRBD2 (5 bases). V was shortened by 3 bases and J by 5 bases, with 9 bases between the two germline ends. The germline gives CDR1 SGHAT, CDR2 FQNNGV. The CDR3 is 13 amino acids. Here the CDR3 DNA reads TGTGCCAGCAGCTTCAGCGCGGGAGATACGCAGTATTTT. It translates to CASSFSAGDTQYF.

The chain links TRBV15 to TRBJ2-2; D perhaps matches TRBD1 (7 bases). Trimming stripped 2 bases from V and 5 bases from J, with 15 bases between. Germline lookup yields CDR1 LNHNV and CDR2 YYDKDF (reference sequence). The CDR3 contains 16 residues. The DNA of the CDR3 is TGTGCCACCAGCAGAAAAACAGGGGCGGGGACCGGGGAGCTGTTTTTT. It translates to CATSRKTGAGTGELFF.